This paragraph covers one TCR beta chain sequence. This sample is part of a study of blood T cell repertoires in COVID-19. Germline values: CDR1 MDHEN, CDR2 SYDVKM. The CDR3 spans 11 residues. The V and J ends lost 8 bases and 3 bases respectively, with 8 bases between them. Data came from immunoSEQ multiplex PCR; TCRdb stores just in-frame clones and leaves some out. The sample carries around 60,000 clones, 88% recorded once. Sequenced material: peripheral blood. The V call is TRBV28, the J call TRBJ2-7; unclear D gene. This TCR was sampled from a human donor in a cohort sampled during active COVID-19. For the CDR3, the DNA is TGTGCCAGCGGCAGGCGCTACGAGCAGTACTTC. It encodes CASGRRYEQYF.